This T cell receptor (beta chain) was identified during a study of CD8+CD57+ T cells in acquired aplastic anemia. V was pared by 3 bases and J by 6 bases, with 3 bases of the junction left unmatched. Germline V gene sequence: CDR1 SGDLS, CDR2 YYNGEE. The CDR3 sequence is 12 residues long. Genomic DNA provided the template from which TCR beta VDJ and CDR3 profiles were obtained. TCRdb recomputed calls from the reads with MiXCR, one row per CDR3 protein. Among 150,000 to 200,000 distinct CDR3 sequences, 50% to 75% were seen once, and the ten largest hold 40% to 55%. Sequenced input: sorted CD4+, CD8+, or CD8+CD57+ T cells (not recorded which) from PBMCs. The gene calls are TRBV9 and TRBJ2-7; the match to TRBD1 covers 7 bases. This clonotype was sampled from a human donor with severe aplastic anemia or a healthy control (not recorded which). CDR3: CASSGTGAEQYF. The CDR3, as DNA: TGTGCCAGCAGCGGCACAGGGGCCGAGCAGTACTTC.